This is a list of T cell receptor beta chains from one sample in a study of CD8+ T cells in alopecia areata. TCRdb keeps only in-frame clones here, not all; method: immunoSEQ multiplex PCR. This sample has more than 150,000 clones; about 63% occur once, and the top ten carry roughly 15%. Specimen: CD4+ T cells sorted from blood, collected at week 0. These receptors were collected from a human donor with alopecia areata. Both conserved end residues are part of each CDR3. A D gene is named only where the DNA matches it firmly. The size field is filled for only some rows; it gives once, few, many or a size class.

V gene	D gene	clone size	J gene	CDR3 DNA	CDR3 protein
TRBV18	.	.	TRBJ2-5	TGTGCCAGCTCACGGATGTCCATGGCCCTAAGTCAAGAGACCCAGTACTTC	CASSRMSMALSQETQYF
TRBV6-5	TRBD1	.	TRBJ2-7	TGTGCCAGCAGTCCACGGGACAGGGGCGAGCAGTACTTC	CASSPRDRGEQYF
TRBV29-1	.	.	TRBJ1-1	TGCAGCACCGGAACATTAGGGAACACTGAAGCTTTCTTT	CSTGTLGNTEAFF
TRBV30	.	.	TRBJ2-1	TGTGCCTGGAGCCTGGGACCTGCAGGGCAGTTCTTC	CAWSLGPAGQFF
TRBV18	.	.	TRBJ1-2	TGTGCCAGCTCACCAAACACAGACTATGGCTACACCTTC	CASSPNTDYGYTF
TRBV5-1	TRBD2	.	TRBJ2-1	TGCGCCAGCAGCCAAGCGGGGGGTTCCTACAATGAGCAGTTCTTC	CASSQAGGSYNEQFF
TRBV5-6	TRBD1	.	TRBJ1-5	TGTGCCAGCAGCTGGGGGGACAGCAGTCAGCCCCAGCATTTT	CASSWGDSSQPQHF
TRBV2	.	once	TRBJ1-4	TGTGCCAGCGGTTCCCTGGGTAATGAAAAACTGTTTTTT	CASGSLGNEKLFF
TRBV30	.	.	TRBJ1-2	TGTGCCTGGAGTGGGCCCTGGACGGAATATGGCTACACCTTC	CAWSGPWTEYGYTF
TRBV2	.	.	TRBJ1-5	TGTGCCAGCAGTGACCCTCGGGCGTCGCGTAGCAATCAGCCCCAGCATTTT	CASSDPRASRSNQPQHF
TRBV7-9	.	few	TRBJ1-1	TGTGCCAGCAGCTCTGGACCATCCTCGAACACTGAAGCTTTCTTT	CASSSGPSSNTEAFF
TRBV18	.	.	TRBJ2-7	TGTGCCAGCTCACCCGATAGGAGTGAGCAGTACTTC	CASSPDRSEQYF
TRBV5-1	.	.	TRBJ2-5	TGCGCCAGCAGCTCGGGACTCGCCGAGACCCAGTACTTC	CASSSGLAETQYF
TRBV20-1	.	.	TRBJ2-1	TGCAGTGCTAAAGCCGACAATGAGCAGTTCTTC	CSAKADNEQFF
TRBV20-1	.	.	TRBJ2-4	TGCAGTGCTAGAGCGACGGTCATTCAGTACTTC	CSARATVIQYF
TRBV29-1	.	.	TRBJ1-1	TGCAGCGTTGAAGGACGGCTAAACACTGAAGCTTTCTTT	CSVEGRLNTEAFF
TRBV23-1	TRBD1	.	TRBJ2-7	TGCGCCATCTCCGGGACAGGGATCTACGAGCAGTACTTC	CAISGTGIYEQYF
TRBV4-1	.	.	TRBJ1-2	TGCGCCAGCAGCCAAGATCGAGGGTATCTTGGCTACACCTTC	CASSQDRGYLGYTF
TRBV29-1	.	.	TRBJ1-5	TGCAGCGTGGGATGGTACTTAAATCAGCCCCAGCATTTT	CSVGWYLNQPQHF
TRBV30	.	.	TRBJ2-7	TGTGCCTGGAGTGTAGGGACGGTAGCTTACGAGCAGTACTTC	CAWSVGTVAYEQYF
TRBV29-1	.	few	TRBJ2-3	TGCAGCGTTGTGGGCAGAGGCACAGATACGCAGTATTTT	CSVVGRGTDTQYF
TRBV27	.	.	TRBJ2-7	TGTGCCAGCAGTTGGGGCGGAAGCGACTACGAGCAGTACTTC	CASSWGGSDYEQYF
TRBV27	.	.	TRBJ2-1	TGTGCCAGCAGTCTCCATGAGCAGTTCTTC	CASSLHEQFF
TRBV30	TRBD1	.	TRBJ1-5	TGTGCCTGGAGTTCCAGGGGGATGCAGCCCCAGCATTTT	CAWSSRGMQPQHF
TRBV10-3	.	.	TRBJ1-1	TGTGCCATCAGTAGGAATTTGAACACTGAAGCTTTCTTT	CAISRNLNTEAFF
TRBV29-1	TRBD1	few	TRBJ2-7	TGCAGCGTATTAGGACAGGGGCTCTACGAGCAGTACTTC	CSVLGQGLYEQYF